This T cell receptor (beta chain) was obtained from a study of T cell responses to AZD1222 COVID-19 vaccine. Broader study findings: Compared with day 0, the breadth and depth of the Spike-specific TCR repertoire rose significantly after two doses of AZD1222. Every sample of the repertoires postdated the peak T cell response. Reportedly, nearly half the spike-specific TCRs target unmutated variant regions.

CDR1 is MDHEN and CDR2 is SYDVKM in the germline V gene. V lost 6 bases, J lost 2 bases, and 11 bases lay in between. The CDR3 consists of 14 residues. Repertoires were generated with immunoSEQ multiplex PCR, while TCRdb's copy carries only in-frame clones and drops some. The sample consists of 90,000 to 150,000 clones, 92% of them appearing once. It was second doses at about 4 or about 12 weeks that were pooled. This clone is a singleton in its sample. Its target is unknown. This CDR3 is also generated by other DNA sequences in the sample. Material: peripheral blood, obtained 28 days after the second AZD1222 dose. The sequence was collected from an adult who received the AZD1222 COVID-19 vaccine. This chain links TRBV28 with TRBJ1-5, with D perhaps matching TRBD1 (6 bases). The CDR3 bases are TGTGCCAGCAGCCTGGGGGGCGGCAATCAGCCCCAGCATTTT. Its translation: CASSLGGGNQPQHF.